This TCR beta chain came from a study of metastatic and nonmetastatic thyroid tumors. Study at large: Repertoires from malignant and benign thyroid patients were compared across blood and tumor or nodule tissue. Study-wide points: Across blood and tumor, TCR beta diversity in malignant thyroid tumors was reportedly significantly higher than in benign nodules.

Ten or more counts support this clone. Its target is not known. Patients had received no treatment of any kind before thyroid surgery. CDR1 and CDR2 from the germline V gene are SGHRS and YFSETQ. The CDR3 is made up of 15 amino acids. V lost 1 base and J 3 bases, leaving 10 bases between the germline ends. How the authors handled the data: Differences in CDR3 between clinicopathological groups were drawn on to build a classifier intended to discriminate distant-metastatic papillary thyroid cancer patients. From the PCR reads, TCRdb re-called clones with MiXCR. The V and J calls follow TCRdb's processing rather than the paper's. The repertoire has about 35,000 clones, 29% of them found once; the top ten carry less than 9.5%.

Sequencing was performed on blood. This TCR was recovered from a female donor with papillary thyroid cancer or a benign thyroid nodule (not recorded which). Some clones in this sample may be carry-over from other donors' samples. This sequence joins TRBV5-1 and TRBJ2-2; perhaps TRBD1 as D (5 bases). The CDR3 DNA is TGCGCCAGCAGCTTGCCCAACAGGTACACCGGGGAGCTGTTTTTT. Its protein product is CASSLPNRYTGELFF.